This T cell receptor (beta chain) was recorded in a study of blood T cell repertoires in COVID-19. At the level of the study: Collection of acute and convalescent COVID-19 samples took place in the United States, Italy and Spain. T cells, B-cell-depleted T cells, or PBMCs provided the cDNA or gDNA that served as material.

The germline V gene encodes CDR1 SGHDT and CDR2 YYEEEE. The CDR3 totals 14 residues. With 4 bases removed from V and 3 bases from J, the gap between germline ends came to 11 bases. Original analysis: For nucleated cells, counts were estimated from reference gene primer amplification. Method: immunoSEQ multiplex PCR; TCRdb's copy keeps in-frame clones and lacks some. The V and J calls and the clone size are those of that table, but D and trimming were determined from the DNA. The repertoire has about 140,000 clones, about 83% of them found once; the top ten carry about 1.4%. This rearrangement joins TRBV5-6 to TRBJ2-1; tentatively, D is TRBD2 (5 bases). The sequenced material came from peripheral blood. This clonotype was sampled from a human donor in a cohort sampled during active COVID-19. The CDR3 sequence is CASSLNGNYNEQFF. Written as DNA, the CDR3 is TGTGCCAGCAGCCTTAACGGGAACTACAATGAGCAGTTCTTC.